These 31 T cell receptor beta chains were all obtained from the same sample, sequenced in a study of CD8+CD57+ T cells in acquired aplastic anemia. Genomic DNA templated the TCR beta VDJ and CDR3 profiling. TCRdb itself ran the reads through MiXCR, one entry per CDR3 protein. The sample carries under 250,000 distinct CDR3 sequences, 34% recorded once. The sample taken for sequencing was sorted CD4+, CD8+, or CD8+CD57+ T cells (not recorded which) from PBMCs. These receptors all come from a human donor in good health, serving as a control.

This clonotype was counted many times. The chain recombines TRBV20-1 with TRBJ2-7, with unresolved D. This CDR3 is 13 amino acids long. Looked up from germline, CDR1 is DFQATT and CDR2 is SNEGSKA (reference sequence). V was trimmed by 6 bases and J by 3 bases, leaving 15 bases between them. In DNA form, the CDR3 reads TGCAGTGCCGCCCGAGAAGTAGGCTACGAGCAGTACTTC. The encoded protein is CSAAREVGYEQYF.

This clonotype was counted at least ten times. The V call is TRBV10-3, the J call TRBJ1-1, with 9 bases matching TRBD1. Trimming at V came to 11 bases and at J to 5 bases, leaving 18 bases not matched to a gene. The CDR3 is made up of 16 amino acids. Germline assignment: CDR1 ENHRY and CDR2 SYGVKD. The CDR3 spells CAAKTGQGPLVTEAFF. The CDR3 nucleotides are TGTGCCGCAAAAACGGGACAGGGTCCTTTAGTGACTGAAGCTTTCTTT.

The rearrangement links TRBV9 to TRBJ2-3; the match to TRBD2 covers 7 bases. The germline CDR1 and CDR2 sequences are SGDLS and YYNGEE. Losses at the gene ends were 0 bases for V and 0 bases for J; bases not matched to a gene: 7. The length of the CDR3 is 17 residues. The DNA for the CDR3 is TGTGCCAGCAGCGTAGGGCAAACTAGCGAGAGCACAGATACGCAGTATTTT. It codes for CASSVGQTSESTDTQYF.

This clonotype was seen ten or more times. The chain is built from TRBV20-1 and TRBJ1-2; D unclear. Germline CDR1 is DFQATT and CDR2 is SNEGSKA (reference sequence). V dropped 5 bases and J dropped 4 bases, with 17 bases sitting between them. The CDR3 sequence is 14 residues long. The CDR3: CSALTRELVYGYTF. The CDR3 region has the DNA TGCAGTGCTTTGACAAGGGAACTAGTCTATGGCTACACCTTC.

This clonotype has ten or more counts. The chain employs TRBV20-1 and TRBJ2-7; TRBD1 matches 9 bases. V lost 5 bases to trimming and J lost 5 bases; unmatched junction nucleotides: 10. The CDR3 consists of 14 residues. Germline CDR1 and CDR2: DFQATT and SNEGSKA (reference sequence). For the CDR3, the DNA is TGCAGTGCTTCAGGGGGACAGGGCGTCGACGAGCAGTACTTC. As protein: CSASGGQGVDEQYF.

In this sample, this clonotype turned up many times. The chain carries TRBV2 and TRBJ2-3; D call uncertain. Trimming pared 3 bases from V and 4 bases from J, leaving 11 bases between. The CDR3 is made up of 14 amino acids. In germline, CDR1 is SNHLY, CDR2 FYNNEI. This chain's CDR3 is CASSDWASPDTQYF. CDR3 sequence (DNA): TGTGCCAGCAGTGATTGGGCTAGTCCAGATACGCAGTATTTT.

This clonotype occurred a few times. V is TRBV12-3 or TRBV12-4 and J is TRBJ2-1, with 8 bases identical to TRBD1. J was trimmed by 8 bases and V by 6 bases; bases with no gene match: 9. The CDR3 runs to 14 residues. The DNA of the CDR3 is TGTGCCAGCAGGTCTTACCAGGGGGCGGATGAGCAGTTCTTC. It codes for CASRSYQGADEQFF.

Remarks on this clonotype: Since a much larger clone is just one base distant, this may be a read error. The chain carries TRBV6-1 and TRBJ1-2; D gene ambiguous. The CDR3 is 14 residues long. The V and J ends lost 4 bases and 5 bases respectively, with 14 bases between them. Germline V gene sequence: CDR1 MNHNS, CDR2 SASEGT. The chain's CDR3 is CASSVALTDYGYTF. CDR3 nucleotide sequence: TGTGCCAGCAGTGTCGCTCTGACGGATTATGGCTACACCTTC.

The sample holds many counts of this clonotype. The genes are TRBV19 and TRBJ1-3; weak D call: TRBD1 (6 bases). Trimming took 1 base from V and 7 from J, leaving 11 bases between them. Germline CDR1 reads LNHDA; CDR2 reads SQIVND (reference sequence). The CDR3 has 14 residues. For the CDR3, the DNA is TGTGCCAGTAGTATAGCAGGGGAGGGCAACACCATATATTTT. Amino acids: CASSIAGEGNTIYF.

For this clonotype: A much more abundant neighbour one base away suggests this may be a read error. The chain recombines TRBV12-3 or TRBV12-4 with TRBJ2-1; tentatively, D is TRBD1 (6 bases). The CDR3 is made up of 14 amino acids. Trimming pared 5 bases from V and 4 bases from J, leaving 12 bases between. CDR3 bases: TGTGCCAGCAGTCGGACAGCGGCTTACAATGAGCAGTTCTTC. It encodes CASSRTAAYNEQFF.

This clonotype was observed a few times. The rearrangement uses TRBV5-1 and TRBJ2-4; 11 nucleotides agree with TRBD2. CDR1 and CDR2 from the germline V gene are SGHRS and YFSETQ. V trimming: 9 bases; J trimming: 1 base; junction bases outside the gene matches: 9. This CDR3 is built from 16 residues. The CDR3 here is CAIVAGGLWAKNIQYF. The CDR3 DNA reads TGCGCCATCGTAGCGGGAGGGTTGTGGGCCAAAAACATTCAGTACTTC.

The chain employs TRBV10-3 and TRBJ1-3, with D possibly matching TRBD1 (5 bases). V lost 3 bases and J lost 7, with 10 bases in between. The CDR3 runs 13 residues. Germline CDR1 and CDR2: ENHRY and SYGVKD. The CDR3: CAISDRVGNTIYF. The CDR3 DNA is TGTGCCATCAGTGACAGGGTTGGGAACACCATATATTTT.

This clonotype was counted at least ten times. V gene TRBV12-3 or TRBV12-4 combines with J gene TRBJ2-7; 7 positions agree with TRBD2. V lost 3 bases, J lost 2 bases, and 4 bases stayed unmatched. This CDR3 comprises 14 residues. CDR3 region: CASSFRGSAYEQYF. DNA of the CDR3: TGTGCCAGCAGTTTCCGCGGGAGCGCCTACGAGCAGTACTTC.

The rearrangement links TRBV9 to TRBJ2-7; D may be TRBD2 (6 bases). Germline loops: CDR1 SGDLS, CDR2 YYNGEE. Trimming shortened V by 0 bases and J by 3 bases, and 13 bases separated the two germline ends. This CDR3 is built from 15 residues. The CDR3 bases are TGTGCCAGCAGCGTAGATGGAGGGGCGAACTACGAGCAGTACTTC. Translating gives CASSVDGGANYEQYF.

This clonotype occurred many times. The chain is built from TRBV5-1 and TRBJ1-1; tentatively, D is TRBD1 (5 bases). Germline V CDR1 and CDR2: SGHRS, YFSETQ. The CDR3 has 13 residues. Trimming cost V 0 bases and J 4 bases, with 7 bases left between them. CDR3: CASSLGTSTEAFF. In DNA form, the CDR3 reads TGCGCCAGCAGCTTGGGGACATCCACTGAAGCTTTCTTT.

The V call is TRBV2, the J call TRBJ1-2, with D possibly TRBD1 on 6 matching bases. V was shortened by 3 bases and J by 4 bases, with 12 bases between the two germline ends. The germline V gene has CDR1 SNHLY and CDR2 FYNNEI. The CDR3 consists of 14 residues. This chain's CDR3 is CASSETRGTYGYTF. In DNA form, the CDR3 reads TGTGCCAGCAGTGAGACGAGGGGGACCTATGGCTACACCTTC.

This clonotype appeared many times. V usage is TRBV7-6 and J usage is TRBJ1-3; the match to TRBD1 covers 9 bases. Germline V gene lookup returns CDR1 SGHVS and CDR2 FNYEAQ. The CDR3 contains 13 residues. The trim removed 5 bases at V and 7 bases at J, leaving 3 bases unmatched. The CDR3 DNA is TGTGCCAGCAGCATGGACAGGGGTAACACCATATATTTT. This encodes CASSMDRGNTIYF.

This clonotype was observed a handful of times. The genes are TRBV11-3 and TRBJ2-1; D is possibly TRBD1 (6 bases). The germline V gene encodes CDR1 SGHNT and CDR2 YENEEA. The V end lost 5 bases, the J end lost 7 bases, and 15 bases lay between the germline ends. The CDR3 has 14 amino acids. CDR3 nucleotide sequence: TGTGCCAGCAGCCGCACCACAGGGCAGAATGAGCAGTTCTTC. It yields the protein CASSRTTGQNEQFF. The full variable domain, rest sourced from reference TRBV11-3 and TRBJ2-1, is EAGVVQSPRYKIIEKKQPVAFWCNPISGHNTLYWYLQNLGQGPELLIRYENEEAVDDSQLPKDRFSAERLKGVDSTLKIQPAELGDSAVYLCASSRTTGQNEQFFGPGTRLTVL.

The chain joins TRBV2 to TRBJ1-4; 10 nucleotides line up with TRBD1. Germline V CDR1 and CDR2: SNHLY, FYNNEI. J gave up 10 bases and V 1 base, and 6 bases lay outside the gene matches. The CDR3 totals 15 residues. CDR3 residues: CASSEGDRGSGKLFF. DNA for the CDR3: TGTGCCAGCAGTGAAGGGGACAGGGGCTCGGGAAAACTGTTTTTT. The full variable domain, rest sourced from reference TRBV2 and TRBJ1-4, is EPEVTQTPSHQVTQMGQEVILRCVPISNHLYFYWYRQILGQKVEFLVSFYNNEISEKSEIFDDQFSVERPDGSNFTLKIRSTKLEDSAMYFCASSEGDRGSGKLFFGSGTQLSVL.

Only a few counts were recorded for this clonotype. The V gene is TRBV4-2, the J gene TRBJ2-5, with 13 nucleotides matching TRBD2. Trimming removed 4 bases from V and 3 bases from J; junction bases left unmatched: 2. The CDR3 extends over 15 amino acids. Germline CDR1 LGHNA, CDR2 YNFKEQ. CDR3 nucleotides: TGTGCCAGCAGCCCAACTAGCGGGAGGGAAGAGACCCAGTACTTC. Amino acid sequence: CASSPTSGREETQYF.

The table lists this clonotype with many counts. This sequence joins TRBV19 and TRBJ2-1; tentatively, D is TRBD2 (5 bases). In germline, CDR1 is LNHDA, CDR2 SQIVND (reference sequence). V lost 3 bases and J lost 12, with 18 bases in between. This CDR3 is 14 amino acids long. The CDR3 here is CASSISWTPEGQFF. Here the CDR3 DNA reads TGTGCCAGTAGTATCTCGTGGACCCCCGAGGGGCAGTTCTTC.

This clonotype came up many times. This chain connects TRBV2 to TRBJ1-6, with 7 bases identical to TRBD1. The CDR3 totals 14 residues. CDR1 is SNHLY, CDR2 FYNNEI, per germline. V shed 6 bases, J shed 3 bases, and the junction held 2 bases outside the gene matches. CDR3 protein: CASRAGGYNSPLHF. The CDR3 bases are TGTGCCAGCAGGGCAGGGGGCTATAATTCACCCCTCCACTTT. Full variable domain (missing parts from reference TRBV2 and TRBJ1-6): EPEVTQTPSHQVTQMGQEVILRCVPISNHLYFYWYRQILGQKVEFLVSFYNNEISEKSEIFDDQFSVERPDGSNFTLKIRSTKLEDSAMYFCASRAGGYNSPLHFGNGTRLTVT.

This chain connects TRBV10-2 to TRBJ2-7, with D possibly TRBD2 on 6 matching bases. CDR1 and CDR2 (germline): WSHSY, SAAADI. This CDR3 is built from 14 residues. With 3 bases removed from V and 4 bases from J, the gap between germline ends came to 13 bases. CDR3 in amino acids: CASSDSGLQYEQYF. The CDR3 nucleotides are TGCGCCAGCAGTGATTCTGGACTACAATACGAGCAGTACTTC.

This chain joins TRBV7-3 and TRBJ2-1; TRBD1 matches 8 bases. There are 17 residues in the CDR3. V shed 1 base and J 7 bases; nucleotides not matched to a gene: 12. The germline V gene has CDR1 SGHTA and CDR2 FQGTGA. CDR3 amino acids: CASSLMPPGTGLNEQFF. The CDR3 DNA reads as TGTGCCAGCAGCTTAATGCCCCCCGGGACAGGATTGAATGAGCAGTTCTTC. The whole variable domain, filled in from reference TRBV7-3 and TRBJ2-1, reads GAGVSQTPSNKVTEKGKYVELRCDPISGHTALYWYRQSLGQGPEFLIYFQGTGAADDSGLPNDRFFAVRPEGSVSTLKIQRTERGDSAVYLCASSLMPPGTGLNEQFFGPGTRLTVL.

This chain connects TRBV5-4 to TRBJ2-3, with 12 bases that match TRBD2. The germline V gene has CDR1 SGHNT and CDR2 YYREEE (reference sequence). This CDR3 spans 15 amino acids. J gave up 3 bases and V 3 bases, and 2 bases lay outside the gene matches. CDR3 sequence reads: CASSSSGRGTDTQYF. CDR3 DNA: TGTGCCAGCAGCTCTAGCGGGAGGGGGACAGATACGCAGTATTTT.

This clonotype was recorded at least ten times. The chain carries TRBV2 and TRBJ2-5; the D gene is possibly TRBD2 (5 bases). The CDR3 length is 12 residues. CDR1 and CDR2 (germline): SNHLY, FYNNEI. Deletions cut 7 bases from V and 4 bases from J, with 10 bases between. CDR3 coding DNA: TGTGCCAGCAACCGGGGTGGAGAGACCCAGTACTTC. Amino acids: CASNRGGETQYF.

In this sample, this clonotype turned up many times. V and J are TRBV10-3 and TRBJ1-2, with 11 bases fitting TRBD1. Germline V gene data show CDR1 as ENHRY and CDR2 as SYGVKD. Trimming removed 5 bases from V and 2 bases from J; junction bases left unmatched: 16. CDR3 length equals 19 residues. The CDR3 here is CAISPLEYRDRGFNYGYTF. The CDR3 nucleotides are TGTGCCATCAGTCCACTTGAATATAGGGACAGGGGGTTCAACTATGGCTACACCTTC.

There are many counts of this clonotype. The V call is TRBV3-1, the J call TRBJ1-2, with D unclear. There are 14 residues in the CDR3. Trimming stripped 1 base from V and 4 bases from J, with 10 bases between. CDR1 and CDR2 (germline): LGHDT, YNNKEL (reference sequence). CDR3 region: CASSQVTLSYGYTF. The CDR3 DNA is TGTGCCAGCAGCCAAGTTACCCTCAGCTATGGCTACACCTTC. Together with reference TRBV3-1 and TRBJ1-2, the CDR3 gives the full variable domain: DTAVSQTPKYLVTQMGNDKSIKCEQNLGHDTMYWYKQDSKKFLKIMFSYNNKELIINETVPNRFSPKSPDKAHLNLHINSLELGDSAVYFCASSQVTLSYGYTFGSGTRLTVV.

As regards this clonotype: No conserved phenylalanine or tryptophan ends this CDR3, so it is likely a read error. This chain joins TRBV5-1 and TRBJ2-3; D ambiguous. CDR1 is SGHRS, CDR2 YFSETQ, per germline. The ends were cut back, 0 bases at V and 5 bases at J, with 7 bases in the middle. The CDR3 has 13 residues. The CDR3 DNA sequence: TGCGCCAGCAGCTTGGAGAGGCAAGATACGCAGTATCTT. As protein: CASSLERQDTQYL.

There are many counts of this clonotype. CDR3 residues: CASKPTGGVYGYTF. The CDR3 DNA follows: TGTGCCAGCAAACCGACAGGGGGCGTTTATGGCTACACCTTC. The chain combines TRBV27 with TRBJ1-2; 10 positions agree with TRBD1. Germline V gene data show CDR1 as MNHEY and CDR2 as SMNVEV (reference sequence). The CDR3 runs 14 residues. J was trimmed by 5 bases and V by 7 bases; bases with no gene match: 7.

This clonotype was recorded at least ten times. The V gene is TRBV19, the J gene TRBJ2-1; D call uncertain. The CDR3 covers 14 residues. Germline V lookup: CDR1 LNHDA, CDR2 SQIVND (reference sequence). The germline V and J ends were trimmed by 10 bases and 2 bases, with 15 bases remaining between them. The CDR3 nucleotides read TGTGCCACTCAAAGCTTCAGGACCTACAATGAGCAGTTCTTC. Its protein is CATQSFRTYNEQFF.